This T cell receptor (beta chain) was recorded in a study of blood T cell repertoires in COVID-19. Overall study: Some COVID-19 samples were acute and others convalescent; all came from the United States, Italy and Spain.

J was trimmed by 10 bases and V by 2 bases; bases with no gene match: 11. This CDR3 has 15 residues. Germline assignment: CDR1 MNHNY and CDR2 SVGAGI (reference sequence). Per the authors' pipeline: Scientists estimated how many nucleated cells there were by amplifying reference gene primers. This table comes from immunoSEQ multiplex PCR, and its TCRdb copy is limited to in-frame clones, with some not included. For V, J and clone size, that table is used; D and trimming come from the DNA. This table has around 130,000 clones, approximately 81% appearing once. V gene TRBV6-6 combines with J gene TRBJ2-1; the match to TRBD1 covers 7 bases. The sequenced sample was peripheral blood. The receptor was isolated from a man aged 55 to 70 with acute or convalescent COVID-19. The CDR3 reads CASSYAPTGEREQFF. In DNA, the CDR3 is TGTGCCAGCAGTTACGCGCCAACAGGGGAGAGGGAGCAGTTCTTC.